This T cell receptor (beta chain) was captured in a study of blood T cell repertoires in COVID-19. Overall study: Sources were T cells, B-cell-depleted T cells, or PBMCs; the material itself was cDNA or gDNA.

Recruitment covered some 25 US areas and drew participants whose ages spanned roughly 18 to 90 years. Cohort 3 donors counted as recovered after two negative PCRs, clearance, or resolved symptoms. Germline V gene lookup returns CDR1 MGHRA and CDR2 YSYEKL. CDR3 length equals 16 residues. The V and J ends lost 4 bases and 6 bases, in that order; junction bases with no gene match: 12. Source study methods: Quantification of nucleated cells was approximated via reference gene primer amplification. Sequencing was performed with immunoSEQ multiplex PCR; in TCRdb, only in-frame clones are kept and a portion is missing. From that table come the V and J calls and clone size; the DNA was used to work out D and trimming. The sample yields around 280,000 clones, about 89% seen once.

V gene TRBV4-1 combines with J gene TRBJ2-3; 8 nucleotides match TRBD2. Sample: PBMCs or T cells enriched from blood (not recorded which). The sequence derives from a woman aged 40 to 50 who had recovered from COVID-19. The CDR3 nucleotides are TGCGCCAGCAGCCTCCCCGGGAGGGGGTCAAGGGATACGCAGTATTTT. It encodes CASSLPGRGSRDTQYF.